The text below deals with one T cell receptor beta chain. Its specificity is unknown. Each patient relapsed following autologous stem cell transplantation, and prior brentuximab vedotin exposure differed. CDR1 and CDR2 from the germline V gene are MNHEY and SMNVEV (reference sequence). CDR3 length equals 17 residues. Trimming took 2 bases from V and 0 from J, leaving 14 bases between them. The sample belongs to a study of PD-1 blockade in classical Hodgkin lymphoma. Findings of the study overall: The study found that TCR diversity rose significantly by C4D1 in CD4+ but not CD8+ cells. Complete responders showed a baseline diversity that resembled the diversity of newly diagnosed patients. What drove the repertoire differences, possibly disease activity or prior therapy, has not been defined.

Method: immunoSEQ multiplex PCR; TCRdb's copy keeps in-frame clones and lacks some. This sample has some 45,000 clones, with roughly 90% found just once. The chain carries TRBV27 and TRBJ2-1; no clear D. Sequenced material: peripheral blood mononuclear cells (PBMCs), taken at baseline. The sequence came from a human donor with classical Hodgkin lymphoma. CDR3 in amino acids: CASSLPFPAASYNEQFF. CDR3 DNA: TGTGCCAGCAGTTTACCTTTCCCGGCAGCCTCCTACAATGAGCAGTTCTTC.